This TCR beta chain derives from a study of T cell responses to AZD1222 COVID-19 vaccine. On the study more broadly: Both about-4-week and about-12-week second-dose recipients were combined. The study's findings and limits: It was only after the peak T cell response that any repertoires were sampled. Across the whole spike, CD4 TCRs peaked at regions 160-218 and 743-854. As reported, nearly half of all spike-specific TCRs target variant regions that are unmutated.

Clones were sequenced by immunoSEQ multiplex PCR, and TCRdb holds only the in-frame ones, with some missing. The sample has about 50,000 clones; about 74% are singletons. As to this clone: Its antigen is unknown.

The TCR comes from an adult in good health. Sample: peripheral blood, taken on day 0 of AZD1222 vaccination.

In DNA, the CDR3 is TGTGCCAGCAGTCACCCCGGGAAGAACACTGAAGCTTTCTTT. It is translated as CASSHPGKNTEAFF. V usage is TRBV4-2 and J usage is TRBJ1-1; D uncertain. Germline V gene sequence: CDR1 LGHNA, CDR2 YNFKEQ. The CDR3 runs 14 residues. Trimming took off 6 bases at V and 1 base at J, with 12 bases between the two ends.